The present T cell receptor (beta chain) was sequenced within a study of T cell repertoires in cytomegalovirus infection. This clonotype was seen more than once but under ten times. Its antigen is unidentified. TCRdb called the reads again in MiXCR, with one record for every CDR3 protein. The table lists hundreds of thousands of distinct CDR3 sequences, approximately 24% of them singletons. Broader study findings: It was HLA-C-restricted CMV-specific TCR beta clonotypes that dominated the response ex vivo.

Sequencing was done on a sample of CD8+ T cells from PBMCs. This receptor was identified in a human donor in good health (CMV status not recorded). Some clones in this sample may be carry-over from other donors' samples.

The CDR3 reads CASSSTRDRKGSYEQYV. The DNA of the CDR3 is TGTGCCAGCAGCTCGACACGAGATCGAAAGGGGTCCTACGAGCAGTACGTC. This chain uses TRBV7-8 with TRBJ2-7; D possibly corresponds to TRBD1 (5 bases). Germline V CDR1 and CDR2: SGHVS, FQNEAQ. The CDR3 length is 17 residues. V was clipped by 4 bases and J by 1 base, with 20 bases between them.